This T cell receptor (beta chain) emerged from a study of T-cell reconstitution after alpha-beta-depleted transplantation in children (dated by TCRdb to the mid-2010s). For the wider study: Using TCR repertoire profiling, the study quantitatively followed how T-cell immune reconstitution unfolded in children after TCRalphabeta/CD19-depleted allogeneic hematopoietic cell transplantation. General study outcomes and caveats: In some patients, the high TCRbeta diversity seen at day 60 was put down to recipient T cells and intrathymic progenitors that had survived conditioning. Over subsequent months, a decline in hyperexpanded clone frequencies was noted, and after one year, T-cell counts and TCRbeta diversity were mostly ascribed to newly produced T cells. About two months after transplant, the apparently early recovery of alphabetaT-cell counts reportedly depended on just several hundred clones that had expanded rapidly and came from non-depleted graft cells.

Library method: PCR. TCRdb names Illumina HiSeq 2500 as the instrument used. TCR library preparation used molecular barcoding, with unique molecular identifiers applied to normalize quantification of the TCRbeta repertoire. The raw public data were reprocessed by TCRdb itself: fastp quality trimming at Q25, MiXCR clonotype calling, in-frame beta chains only. For every CDR3 protein sequence, its rows merge into one entry that carries the most common genes and DNA. Present in this sample are hundreds of thousands of distinct CDR3 sequences, approximately 17% of which were seen just once. In total, the top ten clones hold roughly two fifths of the sample. This clonotype was found many times. The specificity of this receptor is unknown. Base qualities are not provided; no much larger clone lies one nucleotide away. The germline V gene sets CDR1 to SGDLS and CDR2 to YYNGEE. The CDR3 covers 15 residues, taking in both the cysteine and the phenylalanine. Only CDR3 DNA is held: 45 bases, read in frame from base 1. V and J lose 0 bases and 1 base, and a span of 8 bases separates them.

What the treatment or condition label conveys for this sample: allogeneic hematopoietic cell transplantation with graft depleted of TCRalphabeta T cells and CD19 B cells. The transplant recipients were children given TCRalphabeta/CD19-depleted allogeneic hematopoietic cell grafts. Recombination linked TRBV9 to TRBJ2-4; the D gene lacks a confident call. The sequence came from a male patient between 2 and 9 years old who had a stem cell transplant for acute lymphoblastic leukemia, so the T cells may come from the graft donor. Source: PBMCs, mostly from graft donor cells, taken 360 days after TCRalphabeta/CD19-depleted stem cell transplant. The CDR3 sequence is CASSVDGSAKNIQYF. The bases read TGTGCCAGCAGCGTAGATGGTAGCGCCAAAAACATTCAGTACTTC. Reference TRBV9 and TRBJ2-4 proteins supply the regions before and after the CDR3; the full variable domain is: DSGVTQTPKHLITATGQRVTLRCSPRSGDLSVYWYQQSLDQGLQFLIQYYNGEERAKGNILERFSAQQFPDLHSELNLSSLELGDSALYFCASSVDGSAKNIQYFGAGTRLSVL.